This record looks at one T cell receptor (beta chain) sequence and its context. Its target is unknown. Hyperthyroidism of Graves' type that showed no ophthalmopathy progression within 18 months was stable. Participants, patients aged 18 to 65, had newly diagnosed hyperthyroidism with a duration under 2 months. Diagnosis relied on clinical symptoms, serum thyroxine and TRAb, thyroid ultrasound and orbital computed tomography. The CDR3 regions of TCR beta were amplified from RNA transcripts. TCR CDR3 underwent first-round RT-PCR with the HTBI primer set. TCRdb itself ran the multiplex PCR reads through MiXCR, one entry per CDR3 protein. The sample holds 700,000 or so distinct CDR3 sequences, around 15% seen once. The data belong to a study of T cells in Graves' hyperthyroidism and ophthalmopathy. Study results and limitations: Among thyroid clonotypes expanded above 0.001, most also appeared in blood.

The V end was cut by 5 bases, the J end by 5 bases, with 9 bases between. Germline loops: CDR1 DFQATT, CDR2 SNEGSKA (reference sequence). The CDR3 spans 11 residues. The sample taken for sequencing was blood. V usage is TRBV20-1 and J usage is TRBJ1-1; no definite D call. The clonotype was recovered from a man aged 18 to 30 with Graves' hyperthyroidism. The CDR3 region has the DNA TGCAGTGCTCCAACAGTGACTGAAGCTTTCTTT. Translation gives CSAPTVTEAFF.